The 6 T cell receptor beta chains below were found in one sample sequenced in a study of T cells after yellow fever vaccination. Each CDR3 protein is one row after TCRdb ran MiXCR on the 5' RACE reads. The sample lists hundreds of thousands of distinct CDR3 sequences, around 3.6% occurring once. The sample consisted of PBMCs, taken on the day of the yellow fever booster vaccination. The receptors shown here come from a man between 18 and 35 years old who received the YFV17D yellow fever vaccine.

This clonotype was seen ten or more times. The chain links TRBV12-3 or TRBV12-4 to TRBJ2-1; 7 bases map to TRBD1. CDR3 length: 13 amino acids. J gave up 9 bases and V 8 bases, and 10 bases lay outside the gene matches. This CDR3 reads CASGETGVSEQFF. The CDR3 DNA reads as TGTGCCAGCGGGGAAACAGGGGTGAGTGAGCAGTTCTTC.

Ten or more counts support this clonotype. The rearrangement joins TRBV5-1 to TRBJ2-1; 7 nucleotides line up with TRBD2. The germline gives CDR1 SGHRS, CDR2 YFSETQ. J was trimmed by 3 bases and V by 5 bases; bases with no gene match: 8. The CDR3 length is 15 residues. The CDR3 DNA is TGCGCCAGCAGGGCCGGGGACTACCTCTACAATGAGCAGTTCTTC. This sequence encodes CASRAGDYLYNEQFF.

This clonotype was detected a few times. The CDR3 is CASSQELETGFNIQYF. The CDR3 DNA reads as TGCGCCAGCAGCCAAGAACTCGAGACAGGGTTTAACATTCAGTACTTC. The chain is built from TRBV4-3 and TRBJ2-4, with 7 positions matching TRBD1. CDR1 and CDR2 (germline): LGHNA, YSLEER. V lost 0 bases, J lost 7 bases, and 9 bases stayed unmatched. The CDR3 has 16 amino acids.

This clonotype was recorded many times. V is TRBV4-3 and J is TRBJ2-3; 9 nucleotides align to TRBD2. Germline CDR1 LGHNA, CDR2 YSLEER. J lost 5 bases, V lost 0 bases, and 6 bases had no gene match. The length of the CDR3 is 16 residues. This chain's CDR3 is CASSQEPSGAGDTQYF. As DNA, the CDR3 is TGCGCCAGCAGCCAAGAACCTAGCGGGGCTGGAGATACGCAGTATTTT.

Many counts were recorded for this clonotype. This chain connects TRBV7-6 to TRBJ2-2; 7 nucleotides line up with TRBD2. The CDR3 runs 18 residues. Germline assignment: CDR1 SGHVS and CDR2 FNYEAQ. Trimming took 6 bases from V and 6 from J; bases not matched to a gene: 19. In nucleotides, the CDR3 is TGTGCCAGCAGTTCCCCCCTTCGCGGGGGAGGGACCGCCGGGGAGCTGTTTTTT. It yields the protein CASSSPLRGGGTAGELFF. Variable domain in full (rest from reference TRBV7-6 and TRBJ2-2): GAGVSQSPRYKVTKRGQDVALRCDPISGHVSLYWYRQALGQGPEFLTYFNYEAQQDKSGLPNDRFSAERPEGSISTLTIQRTEQRDSAMYRCASSSPLRGGGTAGELFFGEGSRLTVL.

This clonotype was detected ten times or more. This CDR3 is CASSPRPREGAMHDTQYF. The CDR3 DNA reads TGTGCCAGCAGTCCGCGGCCACGGGAGGGGGCAATGCACGATACGCAGTATTTT. The rearrangement links TRBV6-2 or TRBV6-3 to TRBJ2-3, with D tentatively TRBD2 (8 bases). Germline V gene lookup returns CDR1 MNHEY and CDR2 SVGEGT. V dropped 5 bases and J dropped 6 bases, with 27 bases sitting between them. CDR3 size: 18 residues.